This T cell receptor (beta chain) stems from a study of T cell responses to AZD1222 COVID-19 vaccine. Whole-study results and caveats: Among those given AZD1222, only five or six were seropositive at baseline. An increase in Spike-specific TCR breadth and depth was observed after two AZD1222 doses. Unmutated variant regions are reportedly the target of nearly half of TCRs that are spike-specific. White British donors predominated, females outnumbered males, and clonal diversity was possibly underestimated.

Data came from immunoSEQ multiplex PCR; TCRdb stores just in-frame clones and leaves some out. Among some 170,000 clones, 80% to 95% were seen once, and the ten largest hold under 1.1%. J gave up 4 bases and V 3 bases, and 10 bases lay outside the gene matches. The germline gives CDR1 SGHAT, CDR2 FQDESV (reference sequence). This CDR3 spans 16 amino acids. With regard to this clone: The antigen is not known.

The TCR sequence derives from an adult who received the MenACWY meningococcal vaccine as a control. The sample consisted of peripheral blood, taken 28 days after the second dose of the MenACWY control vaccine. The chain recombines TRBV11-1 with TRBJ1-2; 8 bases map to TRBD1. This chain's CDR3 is CASSLRDRRTGYGYTF. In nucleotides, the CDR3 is TGTGCCAGCAGCTTGAGGGACAGGAGGACTGGCTATGGCTACACCTTC.